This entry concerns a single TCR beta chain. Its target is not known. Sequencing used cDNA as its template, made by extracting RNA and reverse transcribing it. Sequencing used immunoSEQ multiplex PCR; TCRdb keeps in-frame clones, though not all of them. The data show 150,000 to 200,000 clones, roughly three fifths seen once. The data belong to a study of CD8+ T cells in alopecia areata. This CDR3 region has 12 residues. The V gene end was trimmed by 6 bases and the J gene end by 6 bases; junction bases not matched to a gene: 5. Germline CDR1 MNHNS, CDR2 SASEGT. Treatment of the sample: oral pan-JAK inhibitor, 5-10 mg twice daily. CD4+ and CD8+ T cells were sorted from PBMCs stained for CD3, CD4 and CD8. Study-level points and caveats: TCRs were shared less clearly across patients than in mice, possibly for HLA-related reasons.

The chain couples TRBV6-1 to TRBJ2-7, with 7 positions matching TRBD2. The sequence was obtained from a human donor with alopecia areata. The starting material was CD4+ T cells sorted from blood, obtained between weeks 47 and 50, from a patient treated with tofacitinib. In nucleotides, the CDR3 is TGTGCCAGCAGCGGCCCGGGAGGCGAGCAGTACTTC. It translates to CASSGPGGEQYF.